This T cell receptor beta chain was captured in a study of beta chain features in type 1 diabetes. Study summary: Cell yields, gender and age were similar in healthy donors and patients.

Study conclusions and caveats: A potential PCR bias toward shorter templates would be equal in patient and control samples.

Expressed TCRB transcripts were sequenced after all isolated RNA was converted to cDNA. Clones were read by immunoSEQ multiplex PCR, and TCRdb kept only the in-frame ones, dropping some. There are some 240,000 clones in the sample; under 13% occur only once, and 1% to 1.5% lies in the top ten. Germline V lookup: CDR1 LNHNV, CDR2 YYDKDF (reference sequence). The CDR3 covers 13 residues. Trimming took 5 bases from V and 6 from J, leaving 12 bases between them. This clone has more than one count but fewer than ten. Antigen unknown. The chain carries TRBV15 and TRBJ2-3, with D maybe TRBD2 (6 bases). This clonotype was obtained from a man aged 18 to 35 in good health. Material: central memory CD4+ T cells from blood. The CDR3 DNA reads as TGTGCCACCAGCGGACTACTGTGGGATACGCAGTATTTT. Encoded protein: CATSGLLWDTQYF.